This is a list of T cell receptor beta chains from one sample in a study of blood T cell repertoires in COVID-19. Clones were sequenced by immunoSEQ multiplex PCR, and TCRdb holds only the in-frame ones, with some missing. The data hold tens of thousands of clones, with 75% to 85% observed a single time. The specimen sequenced was peripheral blood. The receptors come from a human donor in a cohort sampled during active COVID-19. Each CDR3 is given with its conserved first and last residue. The order of the fields is CDR3 DNA, CDR3 protein, V gene, D gene, clone size, J gene. The D gene is left open where the match is weak. The size entry is marked missing in some rows and otherwise reads once, few, many or a size class.

cdr3_nt: TGTGCCAGTAGTATGGGGACAGTGTACCAAGAGACCCAGTACTTC; cdr3_aa: CASSMGTVYQETQYF; v_call: TRBV19; d_call: TRBD1; clone_size: -; j_call: TRBJ2-5
cdr3_nt: TGTGCCAGCAGTTACGGGAGGGCGGGGGCAGGGGAGCTGTTTTTT; cdr3_aa: CASSYGRAGAGELFF; v_call: TRBV6-5; d_call: -; clone_size: -; j_call: TRBJ2-2
cdr3_nt: TGTGCCAGCAGCTTAACGACAGGGGGAACCGGGGAGCTGTTTTTT; cdr3_aa: CASSLTTGGTGELFF; v_call: TRBV7-3; d_call: TRBD1; clone_size: -; j_call: TRBJ2-2
cdr3_nt: TGCGCCAGCAGCTTGGCGGTCGGGAGCAATCAGCCCCAGCATTTT; cdr3_aa: CASSLAVGSNQPQHF; v_call: TRBV5-1; d_call: -; clone_size: -; j_call: TRBJ1-5
cdr3_nt: TGCGCCAGCAGTCAATCGGACAGGCGTAGGAGGATGAACACTGAAGCTTTCTTT; cdr3_aa: CASSQSDRRRRMNTEAFF; v_call: TRBV23-1; d_call: TRBD1; clone_size: -; j_call: TRBJ1-1
cdr3_nt: TGTGCCAGCAGTGGCGGGGGAGGTAGAGAGAAACTGTTTTTT; cdr3_aa: CASSGGGGREKLFF; v_call: TRBV9; d_call: -; clone_size: -; j_call: TRBJ1-4
cdr3_nt: TGTGCCTGGAGTGTAGGGGTGGCCTATGGCTACACCTTC; cdr3_aa: CAWSVGVAYGYTF; v_call: TRBV30; d_call: -; clone_size: -; j_call: TRBJ1-2
cdr3_nt: TGTGCCAGCAGCTTCGCAGGGGGCGGCGGAAACACCATATATTTT; cdr3_aa: CASSFAGGGGNTIYF; v_call: TRBV7-8; d_call: TRBD1; clone_size: -; j_call: TRBJ1-3
cdr3_nt: TGTGCCACCAGGGGGACAGGGGGCACTGAAGCTTTCTTT; cdr3_aa: CATRGTGGTEAFF; v_call: TRBV24-1; d_call: TRBD1; clone_size: -; j_call: TRBJ1-1
cdr3_nt: TGTGCCAGCAGGACAGGGGGGTATGGCTACACCTTC; cdr3_aa: CASRTGGYGYTF; v_call: TRBV2; d_call: TRBD1; clone_size: -; j_call: TRBJ1-2
cdr3_nt: TGTGCCAGCAGCTTCAGCGGGGGAAAGACAGATACGCAGTATTTT; cdr3_aa: CASSFSGGKTDTQYF; v_call: TRBV7-3; d_call: TRBD2; clone_size: once; j_call: TRBJ2-3
cdr3_nt: TGCGCCAGCAGCCGACTAGCGAGGGCGGCAGAGCAGTACTTC; cdr3_aa: CASSRLARAAEQYF; v_call: TRBV5-1; d_call: TRBD2; clone_size: -; j_call: TRBJ2-7
cdr3_nt: TGTGCCAGCAGAACAGGGTTGACTATCGGCGAGCAGTACTTC; cdr3_aa: CASRTGLTIGEQYF; v_call: TRBV28; d_call: -; clone_size: -; j_call: TRBJ2-7
cdr3_nt: TGTGCCAGCAGCTTAGATGGTGCGGGGGCAGATACGCAGTATTTT; cdr3_aa: CASSLDGAGADTQYF; v_call: TRBV11-3; d_call: TRBD2; clone_size: once; j_call: TRBJ2-3
cdr3_nt: TGTGCCAGTCGACGGCGGGAGAATTCACCCCTCCACTTT; cdr3_aa: CASRRRENSPLHF; v_call: TRBV19; d_call: -; clone_size: few; j_call: TRBJ1-6
cdr3_nt: TGTGCCAGCAGCCCCTCCGCGGGGGGGCATAATGAGCAGTTCTTC; cdr3_aa: CASSPSAGGHNEQFF; v_call: TRBV7-6; d_call: TRBD2; clone_size: -; j_call: TRBJ2-1
cdr3_nt: TGTGCCATCAGTGGTAGGAGGGGCAGTGAAAAACTGTTTTTT; cdr3_aa: CAISGRRGSEKLFF; v_call: TRBV10-3; d_call: -; clone_size: -; j_call: TRBJ1-4
cdr3_nt: TGCGCCAGCAGCACCAGCCCACCACTGCGGGGGGCCATACCCCGATCCTACGAGCAGTACTTC; cdr3_aa: CASSTSPPLRGAIPRSYEQYF; v_call: TRBV23-1; d_call: TRBD2; clone_size: -; j_call: TRBJ2-7
cdr3_nt: TGTGCCAGCAGTGAATTTAGGGCAGGGGGCGCCTATGGCTACACCTTC; cdr3_aa: CASSEFRAGGAYGYTF; v_call: TRBV2; d_call: TRBD1; clone_size: -; j_call: TRBJ1-2
cdr3_nt: TGTGCCAGCAGCTCAGGGGGCATCGGGGAGCTGTTTTTT; cdr3_aa: CASSSGGIGELFF; v_call: TRBV5-4; d_call: TRBD1; clone_size: -; j_call: TRBJ2-2
cdr3_nt: TGCGCCAGCAGCCCTCAAGTCAGGGATTATGGCTACACCTTC; cdr3_aa: CASSPQVRDYGYTF; v_call: TRBV4-1; d_call: -; clone_size: -; j_call: TRBJ1-2
cdr3_nt: TGTGCCAGCAGCTTAGAGCGGGGCGCAGATACGCAGTATTTT; cdr3_aa: CASSLERGADTQYF; v_call: TRBV7-8; d_call: TRBD2; clone_size: -; j_call: TRBJ2-3
cdr3_nt: TGTGCCAGCTCACCACGGGCCACTGAAGCTTTCTTT; cdr3_aa: CASSPRATEAFF; v_call: TRBV18; d_call: -; clone_size: -; j_call: TRBJ1-1
cdr3_nt: TGTGCCTCAGGGGGGGACAGGGCGGCCTACGAGCAGTACTTC; cdr3_aa: CASGGDRAAYEQYF; v_call: TRBV30; d_call: TRBD1; clone_size: -; j_call: TRBJ2-7
cdr3_nt: TGTGCCGGCAGACCCCTCATGCGTAACTATGGCTACACCTTC; cdr3_aa: CAGRPLMRNYGYTF; v_call: TRBV11-2; d_call: -; clone_size: -; j_call: TRBJ1-2
cdr3_nt: TGCGCCAGCGCCTTTCGGGGGAACACTGAAGCTTTCTTT; cdr3_aa: CASAFRGNTEAFF; v_call: TRBV5-1; d_call: -; clone_size: -; j_call: TRBJ1-1
cdr3_nt: TGTGCCAGCACCCGGGAGAGTCCGGGACTACCAAACACCGGGGAGCTGTTTTTT; cdr3_aa: CASTRESPGLPNTGELFF; v_call: TRBV4-2; d_call: TRBD2; clone_size: -; j_call: TRBJ2-2
cdr3_nt: TGTGCCAGTAGTAACAGGGGGATACAAGAGACCCAGTACTTC; cdr3_aa: CASSNRGIQETQYF; v_call: TRBV19; d_call: TRBD1; clone_size: -; j_call: TRBJ2-5
cdr3_nt: TGCGCCAGCAGCCATGCCGGGACAGGGGGTCAGCCCCAGCATTTT; cdr3_aa: CASSHAGTGGQPQHF; v_call: TRBV4-1; d_call: TRBD1; clone_size: few; j_call: TRBJ1-5